These 9 T cell receptor beta chains were sequenced from one sample in a study of post-analysis software for immune sequencing data. The study's findings and limits: About five TRBV segments appeared more often in patients than in controls, and TRBV5-6, TRBV5-1 and TRBV20-1 were among these.

TCR beta libraries were prepared from cDNA with unique molecular identifiers. Each CDR3 protein gets one entry after TCRdb re-called the PCR reads with MiXCR. This table holds hundreds of thousands of distinct CDR3 sequences, around a third found once. Which antigens these TCRs recognize remains unknown. The sample consisted of blood. These TCRs come from a girl aged 5-17 years with multiple sclerosis.

This clonotype was picked up many times. The chain has TRBV7-2 and TRBJ1-2; no definite D call. Trimming left V 3 bases short and J 8 bases short, with 13 bases between. Germline CDR1 reads SGHTA; CDR2 reads FQGNSA. The CDR3 runs 13 residues. CDR3 region: CASSLHGERGYTF. The CDR3 bases are TGTGCCAGCAGCTTGCACGGGGAACGGGGCTACACCTTC.

The rearrangement joins TRBV7-2 to TRBJ2-5; tentative D call: TRBD2 (5 bases). The length of the CDR3 is 15 residues. V was clipped by 5 bases and J by 4 bases, with 17 bases between them. The germline V gene encodes CDR1 SGHTA and CDR2 FQGNSA. This CDR3 is CASSQVWARGETQYF. CDR3 nucleotides: TGTGCCAGCAGCCAAGTGTGGGCCCGGGGAGAGACCCAGTACTTC.

The genes are TRBV13 and TRBJ2-1, with 7 bases aligning to TRBD1. The germline CDR1 and CDR2 sequences are PRHDT and FYEKMQ (reference sequence). Trimming cost V 7 bases and J 5 bases; bases outside gene matches: 5. This CDR3 has 13 amino acids. CDR3 DNA sequence: TGTGCCAGCACTAACAGGGGAAACAATGAGCAGTTCTTC. Translation: CASTNRGNNEQFF.

This clonotype has a handful of counts. The J gene is TRBJ1-1, the V gene TRBV29-1; D ambiguous. Germline values: CDR1 SQVTM, CDR2 ANQGSEA. CDR3 length: 14 residues. Trimming removed 0 bases from V and 1 base from J, with 9 bases in between. The CDR3 spells CSVEDLSGNTEAFF. In DNA form, the CDR3 reads TGCAGCGTTGAAGATTTATCAGGGAACACTGAAGCTTTCTTT.

This clonotype has just a few counts. The chain links TRBV3-1 to TRBJ1-2; D uncertain. V shed 0 bases and J shed 9 bases, with 17 bases lying between them. This CDR3 spans 15 amino acids. Germline CDR1 is LGHDT and CDR2 is YNNKEL (reference sequence). The CDR3 is CASSQDHISGNRYTF. CDR3 in DNA: TGTGCCAGCAGCCAAGATCATATCTCAGGAAATCGCTACACCTTC.

The V and J genes are TRBV5-6 and TRBJ2-1; D is unresolved. Germline CDR1 reads SGHDT; CDR2 reads YYEEEE. V was shortened by 3 bases and J by 13 bases, with 14 bases between the two germline ends. CDR3 length: 12 amino acids. CDR3 bases: TGTGCCAGCAGCTCCTCACGCCTGGGACAGTTCTTC. It yields the protein CASSSSRLGQFF.

This clonotype has a handful of counts. The chain combines TRBV5-1 with TRBJ2-1; D is undetermined. Germline CDR1 reads SGHRS; CDR2 reads YFSETQ. CDR3 length: 12 residues. The V gene lost 1 base and the J gene lost 9 bases, with 8 bases spanning the gap. The CDR3: CASSLHLGEQFF. The CDR3 DNA reads TGCGCCAGCAGCTTGCACCTCGGTGAGCAGTTCTTC.

The chain employs TRBV29-1 and TRBJ1-1, with a tentative D call TRBD1 (6 bases). This CDR3 is built from 12 residues. V gave up 4 bases and J gave up 2 bases, with 8 bases separating them. CDR1 SQVTM and CDR2 ANQGSEA come from the germline V gene. CDR3 DNA sequence: TGCAGCGTTGTACAGGGAAACACTGAAGCTTTCTTT. Amino acids: CSVVQGNTEAFF.

J is TRBJ1-2 and V is TRBV7-9, with 9 bases fitting TRBD1. J was trimmed by 4 bases and V by 5 bases; bases with no gene match: 11. CDR1 is SEHNR and CDR2 is FQNEAQ in the germline V gene (reference sequence). This CDR3 has 16 amino acids. Written as DNA, the CDR3 is TGTGCCAGCAGCCACGGACAGGGGCTTCTCGTCTATGGCTACACCTTC. This sequence encodes CASSHGQGLLVYGYTF.